Listed here is a single T cell receptor (beta chain). Sequenced by immunoSEQ multiplex PCR; TCRdb stores in-frame clones only, minus some. The sample includes approximately 200,000 clones, approximately 82% seen only once; the top ten take 6.9%. The ends lost 4 bases at V and 6 bases at J; junction bases unmatched: 4. The germline CDR1 and CDR2 sequences are MRHNA and SNTAGT. This CDR3 has 15 amino acids. The sample belongs to a study of blood T cell repertoires in COVID-19. This chain connects TRBV6-4 to TRBJ2-3; 13 bases line up with TRBD2. This receptor was taken from a human donor with acute or convalescent COVID-19. The donor label of this sample is uncertain. The sequenced sample consisted of peripheral blood. CDR3 loop: CASSAGLAGADTQYF. In DNA, the CDR3 is TGTGCCAGCAGTGCCGGACTAGCGGGGGCGGATACGCAGTATTTT.